These 9 T cell receptor beta chains were all obtained from the same sample, sequenced in a study of T cell responses to AZD1222 COVID-19 vaccine. The assay was immunoSEQ multiplex PCR, and TCRdb's table has in-frame clones only and misses some. In the table there are some 100,000 clones, approximately 90% of which are singletons. The material was peripheral blood, obtained 28 days after the second AZD1222 dose. Receptor source: an adult who received the AZD1222 COVID-19 vaccine.

The chain recombines TRBV9 with TRBJ2-1; 7 bases map to TRBD2. The CDR3 loop spans 15 amino acids. Germline V gene sequence: CDR1 SGDLS, CDR2 YYNGEE. J was trimmed by 4 bases and V by 2 bases; bases with no gene match: 6. The CDR3 spells CASSVSGADYNEQFF. Written as DNA, the CDR3 is TGTGCCAGCAGCGTGAGCGGGGCGGATTACAATGAGCAGTTCTTC.

This clone turned up a few times. The chain's CDR3 is CASSLLGAGTLFTF. CDR3 coding DNA: TGTGCCAGCAGCTTGTTAGGGGCAGGGACGCTGTTCACCTTC. This chain joins TRBV5-8 and TRBJ1-2; D is perhaps TRBD1 (5 bases). Germline values: CDR1 SGHTS, CDR2 YDEGEE. Between the trimmed V and J ends, which lost 1 base and 13 bases, there was a span of 20 bases. The CDR3 sequence is 14 residues long.

The chain joins TRBV6-5 to TRBJ2-1; TRBD2 aligns across 15 bases. This CDR3 is 16 amino acids long. After removal of 4 bases from V and 6 bases from J, the junction contained 4 bases not matched to a gene. Looked up from germline, CDR1 is MNHEY and CDR2 is SVGAGI. CDR3 DNA: TGTGCCAGCAGTTTCCCGGGACTAGCGGGAGGCAATGAGCAGTTCTTC. This sequence encodes CASSFPGLAGGNEQFF.

V and J are TRBV5-4 and TRBJ2-7, with a weak D call TRBD2 (6 bases). Germline V CDR1 and CDR2: SGHNT, YYREEE (reference sequence). V shed 0 bases and J shed 0 bases, with 10 bases lying between them. The CDR3 extends over 15 amino acids. The CDR3 loop is CASSLGGTYSYEQYF. CDR3 DNA sequence: TGTGCCAGCAGCTTGGGCGGGACCTACTCCTACGAGCAGTACTTC.

The gene calls are TRBV6-5 and TRBJ1-5; 7 bases match TRBD1. This CDR3 has 14 residues. The ends lost 8 bases at V and 6 bases at J; junction bases unmatched: 10. Germline V gives CDR1 MNHEY, CDR2 SVGAGI. The CDR3 DNA is TGTGCCAGCCGGAGAGGGGGCCGGGTTCAGCCCCAGCATTTT. Encoded protein: CASRRGGRVQPQHF.

This chain uses TRBV5-4 with TRBJ2-7, with TRBD1 matching over 9 bases. V shed 4 bases and J 3 bases; nucleotides not matched to a gene: 8. The length of the CDR3 is 15 residues. Germline values: CDR1 SGHNT, CDR2 YYREEE (reference sequence). The CDR3 bases are TGTGCCAGCAGCGACGGGACAGGGATTGTCTACGAGCAGTACTTC. As protein: CASSDGTGIVYEQYF. The variable domain in full, completed from reference TRBV5-4 and TRBJ2-7, reads ETGVTQSPTHLIKTRGQQVTLRCSSQSGHNTVSWYQQALGQGPQFIFQYYREEENGRGNFPPRFSGLQFPNYSSELNVNALELDDSALYLCASSDGTGIVYEQYFGPGTRLTVT.

This chain connects TRBV7-9 to TRBJ2-3; maybe TRBD2 (6 bases). Germline assignment: CDR1 SEHNR and CDR2 FQNEAQ (reference sequence). The V and J ends lost 1 base and 5 bases respectively, with 13 bases between them. CDR3 length: 15 amino acids. In DNA, the CDR3 is TGTGCCAGCAGCTTAGGATTCGGGGGAGTAGATACGCAGTATTTT. Residues: CASSLGFGGVDTQYF.

V and J are TRBV6-4 and TRBJ2-3; possible D gene TRBD2, 6 bases. This CDR3 is built from 16 residues. CDR1 MRHNA and CDR2 SNTAGT come from the germline V gene. V shed 3 bases and J shed 0 bases, with 13 bases lying between them. CDR3 amino acids: CASSEMAGSSTDTQYF. The CDR3, as DNA: TGTGCCAGCAGTGAAATGGCGGGAAGTAGCACAGATACGCAGTATTTT.

The chain employs TRBV24-1 and TRBJ1-1; D gene uncertain. Germline V CDR1 and CDR2: KGHDR, SFDVKD. The V and J ends lost 7 bases and 1 base respectively, with 12 bases between them. This CDR3 region has 14 residues. CDR3 sequence reads: CATRPNSQNTEAFF. The CDR3, as DNA: TGTGCCACCAGGCCCAACTCCCAGAACACTGAAGCTTTCTTT.